Listed below are T cell receptor beta chains from one sample, sequenced in a study of beta chain features in type 1 diabetes. Using immunoSEQ multiplex PCR, the repertoire was profiled, and TCRdb retains in-frame clones only, with some absent. Found here are about 260,000 clones, about 23% of them singletons; the top ten hold roughly 0.013%. What was sequenced was naive CD4+ T cells from blood. The receptors were gathered from a woman aged 25 to 39 with type 1 diabetes. The CDR3 runs from the conserved cysteine through the conserved F or W. Each record gives: J gene, V gene, D gene, clone size, CDR3 DNA, CDR3 protein. The D gene is left open where the match is weak. Where a row states a size, it is once, few, many or the class of an expanded clone; other rows omit it.

TRBJ2-5	TRBV5-1	TRBD2	.	TGCGCCAGCACCACAAAACTAGCGGGAGGCAGGGAGACCCAGTACTTC	CASTTKLAGGRETQYF
TRBJ2-5	TRBV28	.	few	TGTGCCAGCAGTCTGGCGGCTCTCCAAGAGACCCAGTACTTC	CASSLAALQETQYF
TRBJ1-1	TRBV4-1	TRBD1	.	TGCGCCAGCAGCCAAGATCTCTGGGAGTTCGCGGGACAGGGGGCGGACGGCACTGAAGCTTTCTTT	CASSQDLWEFAGQGADGTEAFF
TRBJ1-2	TRBV29-1	TRBD1	few	TGCAGTGTGGGGCGAGGGACAGGGATCTATGGCTACACCTTC	CSVGRGTGIYGYTF
TRBJ2-2	TRBV5-4	.	.	TGTGCCAGCAGACAAGATATGGGCGCCGGGGAGCTGTTTTTT	CASRQDMGAGELFF
TRBJ2-5	TRBV18	.	few	TGTGCCAGCTCCTCCACAGACCAAGAGACCCAGTACTTC	CASSSTDQETQYF
TRBJ2-3	TRBV25-1	TRBD2	few	TGTGCCAGCAGGACAAGCGGGAGAGGCACAGATACGCAGTATTTT	CASRTSGRGTDTQYF
TRBJ1-3	TRBV30	.	.	TGTGCCTGGAGGGAGTATGGAAACACCATATATTTT	CAWREYGNTIYF
TRBJ2-3	TRBV18	.	.	TGTGCCAGCTCACCTAGAACTAGCACAGATACGCAGTATTTT	CASSPRTSTDTQYF
TRBJ2-7	TRBV19	TRBD1	.	TGTGCCAGCAGACAGGGGCGAGAGCAGTACTTC	CASRQGREQYF
TRBJ2-7	TRBV13	.	.	TGTGCCAGCAGCTCAGGGTTCTACGAGCAGTACTTC	CASSSGFYEQYF
TRBJ2-7	TRBV30	TRBD2	.	TGTGCCTGGAGTAGATTTAGCGGGAGGGCTATCTACGAGCAGTACTTC	CAWSRFSGRAIYEQYF
TRBJ2-7	TRBV29-1	TRBD2	.	TGCAGCGTTGAACAGGGGGTGCTAGCGGGAGATCGCTACGAGCAGTACTTC	CSVEQGVLAGDRYEQYF
TRBJ1-1	TRBV30	.	.	TGTGCCTGGAGTTGGGGCTATATGGAGAACACTGAAGCTTTCTTT	CAWSWGYMENTEAFF
TRBJ1-1	TRBV5-1	.	.	TGCGCCAGCAGCTTGGGCAGTGGCGAAGCTTTCTTT	CASSLGSGEAFF
TRBJ1-1	TRBV5-1	.	.	TGCGCCAGCAGCCCCGGACGGGGGAGCGCCAAACTGAACACTGAAGCTTTCTTT	CASSPGRGSAKLNTEAFF
TRBJ1-3	TRBV9	.	.	TGTGCCAGCAGCGCTAGCCCCCTCTGGGTTGGAAACACCATATATTTT	CASSASPLWVGNTIYF
TRBJ2-2	TRBV2	.	.	TGTGCCAGCACGCGGCTAAACACCGGGGAGCTGTTTTTT	CASTRLNTGELFF
TRBJ2-1	TRBV9	.	few	TGTGCCAGCAGCGTAGGACCTCAGGGATCACGGACTGAGCAGTTCTTC	CASSVGPQGSRTEQFF
TRBJ1-2	TRBV5-6	.	.	TGTGCCAGCAGCTCAACAGGACGGATCTATGGCTACACCTTC	CASSSTGRIYGYTF
TRBJ2-5	TRBV4-2	TRBD2	.	TGTGCCAGCAGCCAAAGACTAGCGGGAGGCGAGACCCAGTACTTC	CASSQRLAGGETQYF
TRBJ2-7	TRBV7-9	TRBD2	.	TGTGCCAGCAGCCAACGGACTAGCGGGAGGAACTACGAGCAGTACTTC	CASSQRTSGRNYEQYF
TRBJ1-2	TRBV9	.	few	TGTGCCAGCAGCGTAGAGGGGTTTTCGAACTATGGCTACACCTTC	CASSVEGFSNYGYTF
TRBJ2-1	TRBV15	TRBD2	.	TGTGCCACCAGCAGGGGACTAGCGGGACTTAATGAGCAGTTCTTC	CATSRGLAGLNEQFF